These 31 T cell receptor beta chains were all obtained from the same sample, sequenced in a study of cytomegalovirus exposure and HLA in healthy donors. Data came from immunoSEQ multiplex PCR; TCRdb stores just in-frame clones and leaves some out. The data show a few hundred thousand clones, roughly 85% seen once. Sequencing was performed on PBMCs. The receptors originated from a woman younger than 35 in good health and CMV-seronegative.

The rearrangement joins TRBV19 to TRBJ1-2; 12 nucleotides line up with TRBD1. The germline V gene has CDR1 LNHDA and CDR2 SQIVND (reference sequence). V shed 9 bases and J 8 bases; nucleotides not matched to a gene: 10. This CDR3 spans 14 amino acids. CDR3 in DNA: TGTGCCAGCGGCCGGGACAGGGGGCGGAAGGGCTACACCTTC. Translated: CASGRDRGRKGYTF.

This chain joins TRBV19 and TRBJ1-2; a possible D gene is TRBD1 (5 bases). Germline CDR1 is LNHDA and CDR2 is SQIVND (reference sequence). Trimming removed 9 bases from V and 3 bases from J, with 17 bases in between. The CDR3 runs 14 residues. The CDR3 protein is CASDPREGYYGYTF. In DNA form, the CDR3 reads TGTGCCAGCGACCCACGGGAGGGGTACTATGGCTACACCTTC. Using reference TRBV19 and TRBJ1-2 for the parts outside the CDR3, the full variable domain is DGGITQSPKYLFRKEGQNVTLSCEQNLNHDAMYWYRQDPGQGLRLIYYSQIVNDFQKGDIAEGYSVSREKKESFPLTVTSAQKNPTAFYLCASDPREGYYGYTFGSGTRLTVV.

For this clone: A read error may account for a junction end that differs from germline. The J gene is TRBJ1-2, the V gene TRBV2; D is possibly TRBD1 (5 bases). The germline V gene encodes CDR1 SNHLY and CDR2 FYNNEI. This CDR3 is 15 amino acids long. The CDR3 region has the DNA TGTGCCAGCAGCGAAGGACTGGGGGGGTACTATGGCTACACCTTC. Amino acid sequence: CASSEGLGGYYGYTF.

The V gene is TRBV7-9, the J gene TRBJ2-5, with TRBD1 as a possible D gene (6 bases). The CDR3 contains 15 residues. Trimming left V 1 base short and J 4 bases short, with 13 bases between. Germline CDR1 is SEHNR and CDR2 is FQNEAQ (reference sequence). This CDR3 reads CASSLGIKGGETQYF. The CDR3 nucleotides read TGTGCCAGCAGCTTAGGAATTAAAGGGGGAGAGACCCAGTACTTC.

The CDR3 spells CASSEQANTGELFF. CDR3 coding DNA: TGTGCCAGCAGTGAACAGGCAAACACCGGGGAGCTGTTTTTT. The V and J genes are TRBV25-1 and TRBJ2-2; D is ambiguous. The V gene lost 2 bases and the J gene lost 2 bases, with 6 bases spanning the gap. The CDR3 contains 14 residues. Germline CDR1 and CDR2: MGHDK and SYGVNS.

As for this clone: An end of the junction does not agree with germline; a read error may underlie this. The J gene is TRBJ2-7, the V gene TRBV4-1, with 8 positions matching TRBD2. The germline V gene has CDR1 MGHRA and CDR2 YSYEKL. The CDR3 spans 13 residues. The CDR3 DNA follows: TGCGCCAGCAGCCAAGATCCGGGGGGGGACGCGTTCTTC. Protein sequence: CASSQDPGGDAFF.

The V and J genes are TRBV5-6 and TRBJ2-1; maybe TRBD1 (6 bases). V was clipped by 6 bases and J by 0 bases, with 10 bases between them. The CDR3 totals 14 residues. The germline CDR1 and CDR2 sequences are SGHDT and YYEEEE. CDR3 sequence: CASTQGSSYNEQFF. CDR3 in DNA: TGTGCCAGCACCCAGGGGAGCTCCTACAATGAGCAGTTCTTC.

This chain connects TRBV27 to TRBJ2-1; 11 nucleotides align to TRBD2. CDR1 is MNHEY, CDR2 SMNVEV, per germline (reference sequence). V trimming: 2 bases; J trimming: 7 bases; junction bases outside the gene matches: 7. The CDR3 consists of 16 residues. CDR3 amino acids: CASSLLAGGLGNEQFF. The DNA of the CDR3 is TGTGCCAGCAGTTTACTAGCGGGGGGACTGGGGAATGAGCAGTTCTTC.

This clone was recorded once. V gene TRBV10-3 combines with J gene TRBJ1-6; D may be TRBD1 (6 bases). This CDR3 region has 16 residues. Trimming took 6 bases from V and 0 from J, leaving 12 bases between them. Per the germline V gene, CDR1 is ENHRY and CDR2 is SYGVKD. For the CDR3, the DNA is TGTGCCATCAGCCGGACAGATTTCTCCTATAATTCACCCCTCCACTTT. Translating gives CAISRTDFSYNSPLHF.

V is TRBV25-1 and J is TRBJ2-3; 9 nucleotides line up with TRBD2. Trimming at V came to 9 bases and at J to 0 bases, leaving 4 bases not matched to a gene. The CDR3 loop spans 14 amino acids. Germline CDR1 is MGHDK and CDR2 is SYGVNS. In DNA form, the CDR3 reads TGTGCCAGTAGGACTAGCGCCAGCACAGATACGCAGTATTTT. Amino acid sequence: CASRTSASTDTQYF.

The genes are TRBV19 and TRBJ2-3, with 11 bases matching TRBD2. V shed 5 bases and J 5 bases; nucleotides not matched to a gene: 3. CDR1 is LNHDA, CDR2 SQIVND, per germline (reference sequence). The CDR3 length is 14 residues. The CDR3 loop is CASSDSGGGDTQYF. CDR3 in DNA: TGTGCCAGTAGTGATAGCGGGGGGGGAGATACGCAGTATTTT.

In nucleotides, the CDR3 is TGTGCCAGCAGCTTTGGGGGGACGGATGCCTACGAGCAGTACTTC. Translated: CASSFGGTDAYEQYF. The rearrangement joins TRBV5-4 to TRBJ2-7, with D maybe TRBD2 (6 bases). Trimming took 2 bases from V and 2 from J, leaving 14 bases between them. Germline CDR1 reads SGHNT; CDR2 reads YYREEE (reference sequence). The CDR3 is made up of 15 amino acids.

The rearrangement joins TRBV5-1 to TRBJ2-6; 10 nucleotides agree with TRBD1. The CDR3 has 17 amino acids. Losses at the gene ends were 5 bases for V and 3 bases for J; bases not matched to a gene: 8. The germline CDR1 and CDR2 sequences are SGHRS and YFSETQ. The CDR3 region has the DNA TGCGCCAGCAGGTACGAGACAGGGGGCGGTGGGGCCAACGTCCTGACTTTC. Protein sequence: CASRYETGGGGANVLTF.

V usage is TRBV19 and J usage is TRBJ2-1; TRBD2 might be the D (6 bases). Germline loops: CDR1 LNHDA, CDR2 SQIVND (reference sequence). Trimming shortened V by 5 bases and J by 3 bases, and 14 bases separated the two germline ends. This CDR3 region has 15 residues. Written as DNA, the CDR3 is TGTGCCAGTAGTTCCCAACTAGCACGCTACAATGAGCAGTTCTTC. Protein sequence: CASSSQLARYNEQFF. Together with reference TRBV19 and TRBJ2-1, the CDR3 gives the full variable domain: DGGITQSPKYLFRKEGQNVTLSCEQNLNHDAMYWYRQDPGQGLRLIYYSQIVNDFQKGDIAEGYSVSREKKESFPLTVTSAQKNPTAFYLCASSSQLARYNEQFFGPGTRLTVL.

The chain employs TRBV7-8 and TRBJ2-3; TRBD2 aligns across 7 bases. V shed 5 bases and J 13 bases; nucleotides not matched to a gene: 6. This CDR3 has 11 residues. Germline loops: CDR1 SGHVS, CDR2 FQNEAQ. This CDR3 reads CASSEGGSEYF. DNA for the CDR3: TGTGCCAGCAGCGAGGGAGGGTCAGAGTATTTT.

V and J are TRBV6-6 and TRBJ1-4; 8 nucleotides agree with TRBD1. V dropped 1 base and J dropped 3; count of bases not matched to a gene: 1. CDR3 length: 15 amino acids. The germline CDR1 and CDR2 sequences are MNHNY and SVGAGI (reference sequence). The CDR3 nucleotides read TGTGCCAGCAGTTACTTGGGACAGGCTAATGAAAAACTGTTTTTT. Its protein is CASSYLGQANEKLFF.

The gene calls are TRBV6-6 and TRBJ2-1; weak D call: TRBD1 (6 bases). Deletions cut 8 bases from V and 7 bases from J, with 15 bases between. The CDR3 contains 13 residues. Germline V gene lookup returns CDR1 MNHNY and CDR2 SVGAGI (reference sequence). The CDR3 DNA sequence: TGTGCCAGCGATAATGCCAGGGGAAATGAGCAGTTCTTC. Amino acids: CASDNARGNEQFF.

The rearrangement joins TRBV2 to TRBJ2-7; 13 nucleotides match TRBD2. This CDR3 is 16 amino acids long. The trim removed 3 bases at V and 7 bases at J, leaving 9 bases unmatched. CDR1 is SNHLY, CDR2 FYNNEI, per germline. In DNA form, the CDR3 reads TGTGCCAGCAGTGACGCACTAGCGGGGGGGCCGGGAGAGCAGTACTTC. The encoded protein is CASSDALAGGPGEQYF.

The chain uses TRBV27 and TRBJ2-2, with 8 bases that match TRBD1. Germline trimming cut 6 bases from V and 6 bases from J; bases unmatched to any gene: 12. The CDR3 contains 16 residues. Looked up from germline, CDR1 is MNHEY and CDR2 is SMNVEV (reference sequence). In DNA form, the CDR3 reads TGTGCCAGCAGGGACAGGGATAGGGCTCTCCCCGGGGAGCTGTTTTTT. This encodes CASRDRDRALPGELFF.

This clone appeared a few times. V usage is TRBV28 and J usage is TRBJ1-1; 7 bases map to TRBD1. This CDR3 has 16 residues. CDR1 is MDHEN and CDR2 is SYDVKM in the germline V gene. V was pared by 5 bases and J by 1 base, with 10 bases of the junction left unmatched. The CDR3 bases are TGTGCCAGCAGTCCCCCATCCGGGACAGCGAACACTGAAGCTTTCTTT. Amino acid sequence: CASSPPSGTANTEAFF.

This sequence joins TRBV7-2 and TRBJ2-5; a weak D match, TRBD1 (6 bases). The V and J ends lost 5 bases and 7 bases respectively, with 11 bases between them. Germline V gives CDR1 SGHTA, CDR2 FQGNSA. There are 12 residues in the CDR3. DNA of the CDR3: TGTGCCAGCAGCATAATAGGGGGGACCCAGTACTTC. It encodes CASSIIGGTQYF.

The V call is TRBV13, the J call TRBJ2-4, with 7 nucleotides matching TRBD1. The CDR3 extends over 15 amino acids. Looked up from germline, CDR1 is PRHDT and CDR2 is FYEKMQ (reference sequence). The junction had 4 bases not matched to a gene; V was cut back by 1 base and J by 4 bases. DNA of the CDR3: TGTGCCAGCAGCTTAGTGAGGGGGCGAAAAAACATTCAGTACTTC. It translates to CASSLVRGRKNIQYF.

The chain recombines TRBV5-1 with TRBJ2-7; TRBD2 aligns across 10 bases. The J segment lost 1 base and the V segment lost 2 bases, leaving 3 bases of the junction unmatched. Germline V gene data show CDR1 as SGHRS and CDR2 as YFSETQ. The CDR3 is 15 amino acids. CDR3 nucleotides: TGCGCCAGCAGCTTTAGCGGGGGGCTTTCCTACGAGCAGTACTTC. This encodes CASSFSGGLSYEQYF. Filled out from reference TRBV5-1 and TRBJ2-7, the complete variable domain reads KAGVTQTPRYLIKTRGQQVTLSCSPISGHRSVSWYQQTPGQGLQFLFEYFSETQRNKGNFPGRFSGRQFSNSRSEMNVSTLELGDSALYLCASSFSGGLSYEQYFGPGTRLTVT.

The genes are TRBV4-1 and TRBJ1-1; weak D call: TRBD1 (5 bases). The CDR3 is 14 residues long. Germline V gene sequence: CDR1 MGHRA, CDR2 YSYEKL. V lost 1 base to trimming and J lost 8 bases, with 14 bases between them. This chain's CDR3 is CASSQVFKGREAFF. The CDR3 bases are TGCGCCAGCAGCCAAGTTTTTAAGGGGAGGGAAGCTTTCTTT.

The chain joins TRBV29-1 to TRBJ1-1, with a possible D match to TRBD1 (5 bases). The germline V gene has CDR1 SQVTM and CDR2 ANQGSEA. Trimming took 4 bases from V and 4 from J, leaving 10 bases between them. The CDR3 contains 12 residues. In nucleotides, the CDR3 is TGCAGCGTTGGACGCGGGGGCACTGAAGCTTTCTTT. As protein: CSVGRGGTEAFF.

This clone was seen once. At the DNA level, this CDR3 is encoded by other sequences in the same sample as well. The V and J genes are TRBV7-9 and TRBJ1-5; D gene uncertain. CDR3 length: 14 residues. The ends were cut back, 1 base at V and 4 bases at J, with 8 bases in the middle. Germline V CDR1 and CDR2: SEHNR, FQNEAQ (reference sequence). The CDR3 coding sequence is TGTGCCAGCAGCTTAGGTGGCTTTAATCAGCCCCAGCATTTT. As protein: CASSLGGFNQPQHF.

The chain links TRBV9 to TRBJ2-3; 8 nucleotides agree with TRBD2. Germline trimming cut 4 bases from V and 3 bases from J; bases unmatched to any gene: 7. The CDR3 covers 15 residues. Germline V gene data show CDR1 as SGDLS and CDR2 as YYNGEE. In DNA, the CDR3 is TGTGCCAGCAGCCCCAGCGGGAGTAAAACAGATACGCAGTATTTT. Translated, it gives CASSPSGSKTDTQYF. The variable domain in full, completed from reference TRBV9 and TRBJ2-3, reads DSGVTQTPKHLITATGQRVTLRCSPRSGDLSVYWYQQSLDQGLQFLIQYYNGEERAKGNILERFSAQQFPDLHSELNLSSLELGDSALYFCASSPSGSKTDTQYFGPGTRLTVL.

The sample holds a few counts of this clone. This CDR3 is CASSMSSEWAGANVLTF. CDR3 coding DNA: TGTGCCAGTAGTATGTCTAGCGAGTGGGCTGGGGCCAACGTCCTGACTTTC. This chain uses TRBV19 with TRBJ2-6, with D tentatively TRBD2 (6 bases). CDR1 LNHDA and CDR2 SQIVND come from the germline V gene (reference sequence). This CDR3 spans 17 amino acids. V lost 3 bases, J lost 2 bases, and 14 bases lay in between.

The rearrangement links TRBV15 to TRBJ2-1; TRBD1 might be the D (5 bases). The V end lost 8 bases, the J end lost 0 bases, and 14 bases lay between the germline ends. CDR1 is LNHNV and CDR2 is YYDKDF in the germline V gene (reference sequence). The CDR3 loop spans 15 amino acids. CDR3 DNA sequence: TGTGCCACCCAATTAACCCAGGGCTCCTACAATGAGCAGTTCTTC. Translated: CATQLTQGSYNEQFF.

The gene calls are TRBV5-1 and TRBJ2-5; 8 bases are a match to TRBD1. V lost 4 bases, J lost 9 bases, and 2 bases stayed unmatched. Germline CDR1 reads SGHRS; CDR2 reads YFSETQ. This CDR3 comprises 11 residues. Written as DNA, the CDR3 is TGCGCCAGCAGCGTACAGGGGGCCCAGTACTTC. The encoded protein is CASSVQGAQYF.

This clone came up once. The chain recombines TRBV7-9 with TRBJ2-3; the D gene is possibly TRBD1 (5 bases). Trimming pared 1 base from V and 4 bases from J, leaving 9 bases between. This CDR3 spans 14 amino acids. Per germline, CDR1 SEHNR and CDR2 FQNEAQ (reference sequence). This chain's CDR3 is CASSLVQGPDTQYF. CDR3 sequence (DNA): TGTGCCAGCAGCTTAGTCCAGGGCCCAGATACGCAGTATTTT. The whole variable domain, remainder taken from reference TRBV7-9 and TRBJ2-3, is DTGVSQNPRHKITKRGQNVTFRCDPISEHNRLYWYRQTLGQGPEFLTYFQNEAQLEKSRLLSDRFSAERPKGSFSTLEIQRTEQGDSAMYLCASSLVQGPDTQYFGPGTRLTVL.